A selection of T cell receptor beta chains follows, all from one sample in a study of shared clonotypes between healthy human individuals. Profiling relied on immunoSEQ multiplex PCR, and the TCRdb table lists in-frame clones only, not all of them. The sample consists of about 2 million clones, approximately 94% of them appearing once. The sequenced sample consisted of naive CD8+ T cells sorted from blood. The source is a man aged 18 to 35 in good health. Each CDR3 is given with its conserved first and last residue. The D gene is left open where the match is weak. Expanded clones are given a class, and other clones once, few, many or no size at all.

>NA|TRBV29-1|TRBJ2-3|TRBD2
CSPVIWTSKGTDTQYF
TGCAGCCCTGTTATATGGACTAGCAAGGGCACAGATACGCAGTATTTT
>NA|TRBV7-8|TRBJ1-2|NA
CASSLGTDGYTF
TGTGCCAGCAGCTTAGGTACGGATGGCTACACCTTC
>NA|TRBV11-2|TRBJ2-1|TRBD1
CASSFDPGQPNEQFF
TGTGCCAGCAGCTTCGACCCGGGACAGCCCAATGAGCAGTTCTTC
>NA|TRBV30|TRBJ2-7|NA
CAWNGGSYEQYF
TGTGCCTGGAATGGGGGATCCTACGAGCAGTACTTC
>NA|TRBV10-3|TRBJ2-1|NA
CAISGPANEQFF
TGTGCCATCAGTGGCCCTGCCAATGAGCAGTTCTTC
>NA|TRBV5-1|TRBJ2-1|TRBD2
CASSKKFSGDNEQFF
TGCGCCAGCAGCAAAAAATTTAGCGGGGACAATGAGCAGTTCTTC
>NA|TRBV6-6|TRBJ1-4|NA
CASSNRASNEKLFF
TGTGCCAGCAGTAACAGGGCTTCCAATGAAAAACTGTTTTTT
>NA|TRBV7-9|TRBJ2-1|TRBD1
CASSLVPGQGKFF
TGTGCCAGCAGCTTAGTCCCGGGACAGGGGAAGTTCTTC
>NA|TRBV4-1|TRBJ2-7|TRBD1
CASSSEGSGGYEQYF
TGCGCCAGCAGCTCAGAGGGCTCAGGGGGCTACGAGCAGTACTTC
>NA|TRBV27|TRBJ1-6|NA
CASSLSTPSSYNSPLHF
TGTGCCAGCAGTCTGAGTACACCGAGCTCCTATAATTCACCCCTCCACTTT
>NA|TRBV9|TRBJ2-7|TRBD1
CASSVGQGWYEQYF
TGTGCCAGCAGCGTTGGACAGGGATGGTACGAGCAGTACTTC
>NA|TRBV9|TRBJ2-2|NA
CASSVGGTTGELFF
TGTGCCAGCAGCGTAGGAGGGACAACCGGGGAGCTGTTTTTT
>NA|TRBV5-1|TRBJ1-3|NA
CASSLSGASGNTIYF
TGCGCCAGCAGCTTGTCGGGGGCGTCTGGAAACACCATATATTTT
>once|TRBV7-8|TRBJ2-7|TRBD2
CASSLDGTKSEQYF
TGTGCCAGCAGCTTAGATGGGACTAAAAGCGAGCAGTACTTC
>NA|TRBV9|TRBJ2-5|NA
CASSPTDSVYQETQYF
TGTGCCAGCAGCCCGACTGATTCGGTTTATCAAGAGACCCAGTACTTC
>NA|TRBV9|TRBJ2-3|TRBD1
CASSAPLQGITDTQYF
TGTGCCAGCAGCGCACCTCTACAGGGGATTACAGATACGCAGTATTTT
>NA|TRBV29-1|TRBJ1-4|NA
CSVALGDSEKLFF
TGCAGCGTTGCCTTGGGGGATTCGGAAAAACTGTTTTTT
>NA|TRBV19|TRBJ2-7|TRBD1
CASSMTTGAYEQYF
TGTGCCAGTAGTATGACCACAGGGGCTTACGAGCAGTACTTC
>NA|TRBV5-4|TRBJ2-3|NA
CASSFVQAVADTQYF
TGTGCCAGCAGTTTCGTCCAGGCAGTCGCAGATACGCAGTATTTT
>NA|TRBV19|TRBJ2-1|TRBD2
CASAQREFIYNEQFF
TGTGCCAGTGCCCAGCGGGAGTTCATATACAATGAGCAGTTCTTC
>NA|TRBV6-5|TRBJ1-1|TRBD1
CASSAGTVNTEAFF
TGTGCCAGCAGTGCGGGGACAGTTAACACTGAAGCTTTCTTT
>NA|TRBV7-9|TRBJ2-7|NA
CASSQHQYEQYF
TGTGCCAGCAGCCAACACCAATACGAGCAGTACTTC
>NA|TRBV5-4|TRBJ1-5|NA
CASSLGGTGSNQPQHF
TGTGCCAGCAGCTTAGGTGGAACAGGCAGCAATCAGCCCCAGCATTTT
>NA|TRBV2|TRBJ2-7|NA
CASNMRYYEQYF
TGTGCCAGCAATATGAGGTATTACGAGCAGTACTTC
>NA|TRBV7-9|TRBJ2-5|NA
CASSLHSQETQYF
TGTGCCAGCAGCTTACACTCACAAGAGACCCAGTACTTC
>NA|TRBV27|TRBJ2-4|NA
CASAELAKNIQYF
TGTGCCAGCGCCGAGCTAGCCAAAAACATTCAGTACTTC
>NA|TRBV9|TRBJ2-5|TRBD1
CASSSREGQDVETQYF
TGTGCCAGCAGCTCCAGAGAGGGACAGGACGTAGAGACCCAGTACTTC
>NA|TRBV7-8|TRBJ2-7|TRBD1
CASRSTGAREQYF
TGTGCCAGCAGATCGACAGGGGCGAGGGAGCAGTACTTC
>NA|TRBV6-5|TRBJ2-7|TRBD1
CASSYGRQGAYEQYF
TGTGCCAGCAGTTACGGGAGACAGGGGGCTTATGAGCAGTACTTC
>NA|TRBV7-8|TRBJ2-2|NA
CASSLAPRGLEFGELFF
TGTGCCAGCAGCTTAGCTCCCCGGGGCCTAGAATTCGGGGAGCTGTTTTTT
>once|TRBV6-6|TRBJ1-5|TRBD1
CASSLGQGHQPQHF
TGTGCCAGCAGTCTAGGACAGGGACATCAGCCCCAGCATTTT
>NA|TRBV7-9|TRBJ2-3|TRBD2
CASSFLAGGPPDTQYF
TGTGCCAGCAGCTTTCTAGCGGGGGGGCCCCCAGATACGCAGTATTTT
>NA|TRBV5-6|TRBJ2-7|NA
CASSLTASYEQYF
TGTGCCAGCAGCTTAACAGCCTCCTACGAGCAGTACTTC
>NA|TRBV4-1|TRBJ2-1|NA
CASSQPGPGDNEQFF
TGCGCCAGCAGCCAACCCGGACCCGGGGACAATGAGCAGTTCTTC
>NA|TRBV6-5|TRBJ2-2|NA
CASTANTGELFF
TGTGCCAGCACCGCGAACACCGGGGAGCTGTTTTTT
>many|TRBV27|TRBJ1-1|NA
CASSSLPDRLMNTEAFF
TGTGCCAGCAGTTCTTTACCCGACAGGCTGATGAACACTGAAGCTTTCTTT
>once|TRBV13|TRBJ1-2|NA
CASSLLNPVDLSRNYGYTF
TGTGCCAGCAGCTTACTTAACCCCGTTGACCTCAGTCGTAACTATGGCTACACCTTC
>NA|TRBV30|TRBJ2-3|NA
CAWIPRGHLTDTQYF
TGTGCCTGGATTCCCAGGGGCCACCTCACAGATACGCAGTATTTT
>NA|TRBV27|TRBJ1-4|NA
CASSSDGNNEKLFF
TGTGCCAGCAGTTCGGACGGGAATAATGAAAAACTGTTTTTT
>NA|TRBV7-9|TRBJ1-1|NA
CASSLGNPGLENTEAFF
TGTGCCAGCAGCTTAGGGAATCCGGGACTCGAGAACACTGAAGCTTTCTTT
>once|TRBV6-1|TRBJ1-6|TRBD1
CASKQGSSPLHF
TGTGCCAGCAAACAGGGGAGCTCACCCCTCCACTTT
>NA|TRBV6-5|TRBJ2-1|NA
CASSYGGSYNEQFF
TGTGCCAGCAGTTACGGCGGTTCCTACAATGAGCAGTTCTTC
>NA|TRBV13|TRBJ2-7|NA
CASSWGDSYEQYF
TGTGCCAGCTCCTGGGGAGACTCCTACGAGCAGTACTTC